This T cell receptor beta chain comes out of a study of human T cells and chemical hapten exposure. TCRdb reanalysed the RACE reads using MiXCR and keeps one entry per CDR3 protein. The sample holds 95,000 to 150,000 distinct CDR3 sequences, roughly an eighth seen once. This sample's time point: patch test 1, 2 weeks after DPC sensitization. Treatment noted: therapeutic diphenylcyclopropenone sensitization with weekly scalp DPC. Germline loops: CDR1 SGHTA, CDR2 FQGNSA. V lost 4 bases and J lost 1, with 18 bases in between. The CDR3 is made up of 17 amino acids. The sample consisted of whole blood, taken in connection with sensitization to the hapten diphenylcyclopropenone (DPC). This sequence originates from a man aged 18 to 29 with alopecia areata. Some clones in this sample may be carry-over from other donors' samples. V and J are TRBV7-2 and TRBJ2-3, with D perhaps matching TRBD2 (5 bases). The CDR3 region has the DNA TGTGCCAGCAGCTCCCCCGAGGAGGTTCATGGCACAGATACGCAGTATTTT. It encodes CASSSPEEVHGTDTQYF.